Sequencing of this TCR beta chain was carried out in a study of blood T cell repertoires in COVID-19. Study-wide context: The United States, Italy and Spain supplied acute and convalescent COVID-19 samples. The cDNA or gDNA used as material had been derived from T cells, B-cell-depleted T cells, or PBMCs.

The data were produced by immunoSEQ multiplex PCR, yet TCRdb's version contains in-frame clones alone and is incomplete. This sample carries about 170,000 clones, approximately 89% of them seen once, and the ten largest clones take more than 3%. The CDR3 runs 17 residues. The V and J ends lost 1 base and 8 bases, in that order; junction bases with no gene match: 15. From germline, CDR1 is LNHNV and CDR2 YYDKDF (reference sequence). The TCR sequence derives from a man in his 70s with acute or convalescent COVID-19. This chain uses TRBV15 with TRBJ1-2; 8 nucleotides align to TRBD1. Source material: peripheral blood. CDR3 region: CATSRARGQGEKDGYTF. CDR3 nucleotides: TGTGCCACCAGCAGAGCCCGAGGACAGGGTGAGAAGGACGGCTACACCTTC.